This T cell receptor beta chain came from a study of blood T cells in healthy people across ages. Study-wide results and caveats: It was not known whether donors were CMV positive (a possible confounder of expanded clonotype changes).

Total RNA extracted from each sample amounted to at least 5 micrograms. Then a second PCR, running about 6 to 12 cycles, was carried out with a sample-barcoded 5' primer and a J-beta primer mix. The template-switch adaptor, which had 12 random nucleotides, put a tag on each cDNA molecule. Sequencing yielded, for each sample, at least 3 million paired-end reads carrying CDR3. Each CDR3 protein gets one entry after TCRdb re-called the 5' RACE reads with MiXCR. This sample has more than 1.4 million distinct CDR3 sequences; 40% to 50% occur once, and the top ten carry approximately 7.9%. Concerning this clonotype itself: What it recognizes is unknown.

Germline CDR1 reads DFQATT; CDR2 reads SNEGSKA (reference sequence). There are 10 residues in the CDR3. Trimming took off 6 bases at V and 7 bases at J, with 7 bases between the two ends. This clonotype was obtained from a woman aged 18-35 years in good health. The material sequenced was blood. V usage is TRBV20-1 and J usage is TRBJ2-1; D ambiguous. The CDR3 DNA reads TGCAGTGCCCAGATAAATGAGCAGTTCTTC. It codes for CSAQINEQFF.